These 6 T cell receptor beta chains came from one sample sequenced in a study of blood T cells in healthy people across ages. Together with a sample-barcoded 5' primer, a J-beta primer mix was included in a second PCR lasting about 6 to 12 cycles. Each CDR3 protein gets one entry after TCRdb re-called the 5' RACE reads with MiXCR. The sample contains 1 million or so distinct CDR3 sequences, around 27% of which appear only once. The same specimen was also included in a second study, on T cells of mothers and their children.

The sequencing input was blood. Every receptor here comes from a girl aged 2-10 years in good health.

The rearrangement uses TRBV3-1 and TRBJ2-5; tentatively, D is TRBD2 (5 bases). With the DNA end fitting TRBJ2-1 better, the J assignment may be wrong. CDR1 LGHDT and CDR2 YNNKEL come from the germline V gene (reference sequence). This CDR3 comprises 14 residues. CDR3 protein: CASSHTRGSAEQFF. Written as DNA, the CDR3 is TGTGCCAGCAGCCATACTAGAGGCTCCGCTGAGCAGTTCTTC.

This clonotype was detected a few times. The chain employs TRBV12-3 or TRBV12-4 and TRBJ1-1; no clear D. V dropped 5 bases and J dropped 8 bases, with 12 bases sitting between them. The CDR3 loop spans 12 amino acids. The CDR3 region is CASSPSGNEAFF. In DNA form, the CDR3 reads TGTGCCAGCAGTCCCAGTGGGAACGAAGCTTTCTTT.

Only a few counts were recorded for this clonotype. The rearrangement links TRBV7-6 to TRBJ1-1; perhaps TRBD1 as D (6 bases). V lost 4 bases to trimming and J lost 0 bases, with 12 bases between them. Germline V gives CDR1 SGHVS, CDR2 FNYEAQ. The CDR3 loop spans 15 amino acids. In DNA, the CDR3 is TGTGCCAGCAGCTCCGGACAGAATATGAACACTGAAGCTTTCTTT. This gives the protein CASSSGQNMNTEAFF. The full variable domain, with the rest looked up from reference TRBV7-6 and TRBJ1-1, is GAGVSQSPRYKVTKRGQDVALRCDPISGHVSLYWYRQALGQGPEFLTYFNYEAQQDKSGLPNDRFSAERPEGSISTLTIQRTEQRDSAMYRCASSSGQNMNTEAFFGQGTRLTVV.

The table lists this clonotype with a few counts. The chain employs TRBV10-1 and TRBJ2-4; D is possibly TRBD1 or TRBD2 (5 bases each). This CDR3 has 12 amino acids. Trimming shortened V by 5 bases and J by 9 bases, and 11 bases separated the two germline ends. Per germline, CDR1 WNHNN and CDR2 SYGVQD (reference sequence). CDR3 coding DNA: TGCGCCAGCAGTACGGCAGGGAGCATTCAGTACTTC. Translation gives CASSTAGSIQYF.

This clonotype showed up just a few times. The chain links TRBV5-1 to TRBJ2-5; maybe TRBD2 (6 bases). V lost 5 bases and J lost 3, with 20 bases in between. The CDR3 is 16 amino acids. Germline CDR1 is SGHRS and CDR2 is YFSETQ. In nucleotides, the CDR3 is TGCGCCAGCAGTTACCGCTTGGCAGGGACTGAAGAGACCCAGTACTTC. It translates to CASSYRLAGTEETQYF.

In the case of this clonotype: A read error may account for a junction end that differs from germline. The CDR3 region has the DNA TGCGCCAGCAGTTACGTGGGAGAAAAACTGTTTTTT. It specifies CASSYVGEKLFF. The chain couples TRBV6-6 to TRBJ1-4, with unresolved D. Germline CDR1 and CDR2: MNHNY and SVGAGI (reference sequence). This CDR3 is built from 12 residues.